These 5 T cell receptor beta chains originate from one sample sequenced in a study of regulatory T cells in long-lasting Graves disease. With iRepertoire HTBI primers and Arm-PCR of CDR3 regions, TCR beta libraries were built. TCRdb fed the multiplex PCR reads into MiXCR, producing one record per CDR3 protein. The sample yields roughly 400,000 distinct CDR3 sequences, less than 25% seen once. Time point specified: persistent/refractory GD, antithyroid drugs over 5 years with positive TRAb. Construction of the TCR library relied on RNA isolated from PBMCs. This sample comprised peripheral blood mononuclear cells (PBMCs), obtained when the disease was refractory, from a patient treated with antithyroid drugs. All receptors come from a female donor with Graves disease.

This clonotype showed up just a few times. The CDR3, as DNA: TGCAGTGCACTGTTAGGGGTCCGACAGACCCAGTACTTC. It encodes CSALLGVRQTQYF. The V gene is TRBV20-1, the J gene TRBJ2-5; a weak D match, TRBD1 (5 bases). Germline V gene data show CDR1 as DFQATT and CDR2 as SNEGSKA (reference sequence). Trimming shortened V by 6 bases and J by 6 bases, and 17 bases separated the two germline ends. The CDR3 is made up of 13 amino acids.

V is TRBV7-2 and J is TRBJ2-5, with 8 positions matching TRBD1. V dropped 6 bases and J dropped 5; count of bases not matched to a gene: 11. The CDR3 is made up of 15 amino acids. Germline CDR1 and CDR2: SGHTA and FQGNSA. The CDR3 sequence is CASSFIQGAWETQYF. The CDR3 nucleotides are TGTGCCAGCAGTTTTATTCAGGGGGCGTGGGAGACCCAGTACTTC.

This clonotype turned up a few times. The chain combines TRBV4-1 with TRBJ1-6, with a possible D match to TRBD1 (6 bases). V was clipped by 1 base and J by 6 bases, with 16 bases between them. The CDR3 contains 17 residues. Germline CDR1 reads MGHRA; CDR2 reads YSYEKL. The CDR3 is CASSQVGTSAPNSPLHF. CDR3 nucleotide sequence: TGCGCCAGCAGCCAAGTCGGGACATCGGCTCCTAATTCACCCCTCCACTTT.

Ten or more counts support this clonotype. The J gene is TRBJ1-4, the V gene TRBV10-3; possible D gene TRBD1, 5 bases. Germline CDR1 reads ENHRY; CDR2 reads SYGVKD. The CDR3 contains 15 residues. V lost 2 bases and J lost 1, with 8 bases in between. The CDR3 loop reads CAISEQGLTNEKLFF. CDR3 nucleotides: TGTGCCATCAGTGAGCAGGGACTAACTAATGAAAAACTGTTTTTT.

At least ten counts were recorded for this clonotype. This sequence joins TRBV3-1 and TRBJ1-5, with D unresolved. In germline, CDR1 is LGHDT, CDR2 YNNKEL (reference sequence). V was pared by 4 bases and J by 6 bases, with 10 bases between. The CDR3 contains 13 residues. The CDR3 protein is CASSRERSQPQHF. For the CDR3, the DNA is TGTGCCAGCAGCCGAGAGCGGAGTCAGCCCCAGCATTTT.